These T cell receptor beta chains were read from a single sample in a study of T-cell memory formation after mild COVID-19. TCRdb fed the 5' RACE reads into MiXCR, producing one record per CDR3 protein. The sample holds approximately 260,000 distinct CDR3 sequences, around 15% seen once. The source material was PBMCs or a T cell subset sorted from them (not recorded which). The source is a man aged 18 to 30 who had mild COVID-19 (a few samples of this study predate the infection). Cell type and time point are not known. Each CDR3 is given with its conserved first and last residue. The D gene is left open where the match is weak. The size field is filled for only some rows; it gives once, few, many or a size class.

V	size	J	length	D	DNA	CDR3
TRBV4-1	NA	TRBJ2-2	15	NA	TGCGCCAGCAGCCACACTTTTGAGGGGATCGGGGAGCTGTTTTTT	CASSHTFEGIGELFF
TRBV9	NA	TRBJ2-1	15	NA	TGTGCCAGCAGCCCCGGGTCGTCTGTTTACAATGAGCAGTTCTTC	CASSPGSSVYNEQFF
TRBV7-9	many	TRBJ1-5	13	TRBD1	TGTGCCAGCAGCCGACAGGGGAATCAGCCCCAGCATTTT	CASSRQGNQPQHF
TRBV10-3	few	TRBJ2-1	16	TRBD2	TGTGCCATCAGTCCGGGGACTAGCGGGGGGGACGATGAGCAGTTCTTC	CAISPGTSGGDDEQFF
TRBV10-3	NA	TRBJ1-2	12	NA	TGTGCCATCAGCATAACAGGGCTAGGCTACACCTTC	CAISITGLGYTF
TRBV7-3	few	TRBJ2-3	16	NA	TGTGCCAGCAGCTTAACGAGAGGGGCTCCCACAGATACGCAGTATTTT	CASSLTRGAPTDTQYF
TRBV7-8	NA	TRBJ2-1	17	NA	TGTGCCAGCAGCTCTCCCGCCGGACTCAGCTCCTACAATGAGCAGTTCTTC	CASSSPAGLSSYNEQFF
TRBV5-1	NA	TRBJ1-1	14	TRBD1	TGCGCCAGCAGACGGACAGGGGGGGACACTGAAGCTTTCTTT	CASRRTGGDTEAFF
TRBV20-1	few	TRBJ1-5	12	NA	TGCAGTGCAATTTCCGGCGGCCAGCCCCAGCATTTT	CSAISGGQPQHF
TRBV11-2	NA	TRBJ1-2	14	NA	TGTGCCAGCAGCTCGGACAGTATACTGCTCGGCTACACCTTC	CASSSDSILLGYTF
TRBV6-5	NA	TRBJ1-6	15	TRBD1	TGTGCCAGCAAACGGACAGGGCCCCAAGGTTCACCCCTCCACTTT	CASKRTGPQGSPLHF
TRBV4-1	NA	TRBJ2-5	14	NA	TGCGCCAGCAGCCAAGAGATCAGTTTGGAGACCCAGTACTTC	CASSQEISLETQYF
TRBV7-9	few	TRBJ2-7	14	NA	TGTGCCAGCAGCTCGCTGACTAGCTCCTACGAGCAGTACTTC	CASSSLTSSYEQYF
TRBV5-1	NA	TRBJ2-5	13	NA	TGCGCCAGCAGCTTGGAATTTGGAGAGACCCAGTACTTC	CASSLEFGETQYF